Listed below are T cell receptor beta chains from one sample, sequenced in a study of blood T cell repertoires in COVID-19. The assay was immunoSEQ multiplex PCR, and TCRdb's table has in-frame clones only and misses some. This sample has under 250,000 clones; 83% occur once, and the top ten carry around 2.5%. What was sequenced was peripheral blood. These receptors were taken from a woman in her thirties or forties with active or convalescent COVID-19. CDR3s include the opening cysteine and the closing phenylalanine or tryptophan. A D gene is named only where the DNA matches it firmly. Clone sizes are given selectively: once, few, many, or a class where the clone is expanded.

>.|TRBD2|TRBV27|TRBJ2-5
CASSPGLAGFKTQYF
TGTGCCAGCAGTCCGGGACTAGCTGGGTTCAAGACCCAGTACTTC
>.|.|TRBV11-2|TRBJ2-1
CASSLEWDNNEQFF
TGTGCCAGCAGCTTAGAATGGGACAACAATGAGCAGTTCTTC
>.|.|TRBV6-5|TRBJ1-5
CASGQTGGQPQHF
TGTGCCAGTGGCCAGACAGGCGGTCAGCCCCAGCATTTT
>.|TRBD1|TRBV29-1|TRBJ2-3
CSVDGTGRTDTQYF
TGCAGCGTTGACGGGACAGGGCGCACAGATACGCAGTATTTT
>.|TRBD1|TRBV5-8|TRBJ1-5
CASSPGTGLDQPQHF
TGTGCCAGCAGCCCCGGGACAGGGTTGGATCAGCCCCAGCATTTT
>once|.|TRBV12-5|TRBJ1-1
CATGGGDTEAFF
TGTGCCACGGGGGGAGGGGACACTGAAGCTTTCTTT
>.|.|TRBV5-1|TRBJ1-1
CASGKGEMNTEAFF
TGCGCCAGCGGAAAGGGGGAGATGAACACTGAAGCTTTCTTT
>.|.|TRBV19|TRBJ1-5
CASSIWGGNQPQHF
TGTGCCAGTAGCATCTGGGGAGGTAATCAGCCCCAGCATTTT
>.|TRBD1|TRBV24-1|TRBJ1-4
CATSDATGVDEKLFF
TGTGCCACCAGTGACGCGACAGGGGTTGATGAAAAACTGTTTTTT
>.|.|TRBV5-1|TRBJ2-5
CASSGGSGETQYF
TGCGCCAGCAGCGGGGGGTCGGGGGAGACCCAGTACTTC
>once|TRBD1|TRBV28|TRBJ1-6
CASRRHGTGNSPLHF
TGTGCCAGCAGGCGACATGGGACAGGAAATTCACCCCTCCACTTT
>.|.|TRBV6-5|TRBJ2-2
CASSYSAGIAGELFF
TGTGCCAGCAGTTATTCTGCGGGAATTGCCGGGGAGCTGTTTTTT
>.|.|TRBV23-1|TRBJ1-4
CASHSGRASEKLFF
TGCGCCAGCCATTCCGGGAGGGCTAGTGAAAAACTGTTTTTT
>once|.|TRBV5-4|TRBJ2-7
CASSLELARSYEQYF
TGTGCCAGCAGCTTGGAATTAGCCCGGTCCTACGAGCAGTACTTC
>.|TRBD1|TRBV19|TRBJ1-1
CASRTGGDTEAFF
TGTGCCAGTAGAACAGGGGGGGACACTGAAGCTTTCTTT
>.|TRBD1|TRBV15|TRBJ1-4
CATSREQGGYEKLFF
TGTGCCACCAGCAGGGAACAGGGGGGGTATGAAAAACTGTTTTTT
>.|TRBD2|TRBV7-8|TRBJ2-1
CASSILAGGPDNEQFF
TGTGCCAGCAGCATACTAGCGGGAGGGCCGGATAATGAGCAGTTCTTC
>.|TRBD2|TRBV13|TRBJ2-3
CASSPRLAGGPTDTQYF
TGTGCCAGCAGCCCCCGACTAGCGGGGGGCCCCACAGATACGCAGTATTTT
>.|.|TRBV7-2|TRBJ1-1
CASSETQGGTEAFF
TGTGCCAGCAGCGAGACCCAGGGAGGCACTGAAGCTTTCTTT
>.|.|TRBV2|TRBJ1-5
CASSEGGFRLNQPQHF
TGTGCCAGCAGTGAGGGGGGTTTCAGGCTGAATCAGCCCCAGCATTTT
>.|TRBD1|TRBV4-3|TRBJ1-6
CASSQESRQGVGFSSYNSPLHF
TGCGCCAGCAGCCAAGAATCTAGACAGGGGGTGGGTTTTAGCTCCTATAATTCACCCCTCCACTTT
>.|.|TRBV27|TRBJ1-4
CASSLHGTGLKKLFF
TGTGCCAGCAGCCTGCACGGGACGGGACTTAAGAAACTGTTTTTT
>.|.|TRBV28|TRBJ1-1
CASNIQGNTEAFF
TGTGCCAGCAACATACAGGGGAACACTGAAGCTTTCTTT
>once|TRBD1|TRBV3-1/TRBV3-2|TRBJ2-7
CASSPRQGLYEQYF
TGTGCCAGCAGCCCCCGACAGGGGTTGTACGAGCAGTACTTC
>.|.|TRBV2|TRBJ2-5
CASSGDQAVETQYF
TGTGCCAGCAGTGGAGATCAGGCCGTGGAGACCCAGTACTTC
>.|.|TRBV20-1|TRBJ1-4
CSASPLSEKLFF
TGCAGTGCTAGTCCCTTATCTGAAAAACTGTTTTTT
>.|.|TRBV11-2|TRBJ2-7
CASSTIRGGTYEQYF
TGTGCCAGCAGTACTATAAGGGGAGGTACCTACGAGCAGTACTTC
>.|.|TRBV13|TRBJ1-6
CASSYGFNSPLHF
TGTGCCAGCAGCTACGGGTTTAATTCACCCCTCCACTTT
>.|TRBD1|TRBV2|TRBJ2-1
CASSRDSRPGNEQFF
TGTGCCAGCAGTCGGGACAGCCGACCAGGGAATGAGCAGTTCTTC
>.|TRBD2|TRBV7-3|TRBJ2-5
CASSLDGAGVTQYF
TGTGCCAGCAGCTTAGATGGGGCGGGGGTGACCCAGTACTTC
>.|TRBD1|TRBV19|TRBJ1-2
CASSTTGANYGYTF
TGTGCCAGTAGTACCACAGGGGCCAACTATGGCTACACCTTC
>.|.|TRBV24-1|TRBJ2-5
CATSDPVRGGASQYF
TGTGCCACCAGTGATCCCGTACGAGGGGGGGCGAGTCAGTACTTC
>.|.|TRBV27|TRBJ2-1
CASSLSAGSASYNEQFF
TGTGCCAGCAGTTTATCGGCTGGCAGCGCCTCCTACAATGAGCAGTTCTTC
>.|.|TRBV11-3|TRBJ1-1
CASSLGRDIFF
TGTGCCAGCAGCTTAGGAAGGGACATATTCTTT
>few|.|TRBV7-9|TRBJ1-1
CASSSQGNTEAFF
TGTGCCAGCAGCTCCCAGGGGAACACTGAAGCTTTCTTT
>.|TRBD1|TRBV4-1|TRBJ2-4
CASSLSIQGVNQYF
TGCGCCAGCAGCCTCTCAATCCAGGGGGTGAATCAGTACTTC
>once|.|TRBV6-4|TRBJ1-2
CASSDSYRTGHYGYTF
TGTGCCAGCAGTGACTCGTACCGAACAGGCCACTATGGCTACACCTTC
>.|.|TRBV18|TRBJ2-1
CASSPNSEGAQFF
TGTGCCAGCTCACCGAATTCTGAGGGCGCGCAGTTCTTC
>once|.|TRBV7-9|TRBJ1-3
CASSVGAGNTIYF
TGTGCCAGCAGCGTAGGTGCTGGCAACACCATATATTTT
>.|.|TRBV3-1/TRBV3-2|TRBJ1-2
CASSPYLEAKRGGYTF
TGTGCCAGCAGCCCCTATCTAGAGGCAAAACGGGGAGGCTACACCTTC
>.|.|TRBV14|TRBJ1-2
CASSQAGGGYTF
TGTGCCAGCAGCCAAGCCGGGGGGGGCTACACCTTC
>.|.|TRBV11-2|TRBJ2-7
CASSSIKGRTGSYEQYF
TGTGCCAGCAGCTCAATAAAAGGGAGGACAGGATCCTACGAGCAGTACTTC
>.|.|TRBV6-2/TRBV6-3|TRBJ1-4
CASSHRGGEKLFF
TGTGCCAGCAGTCACCGGGGTGGGGAAAAACTGTTTTTT
>.|.|TRBV19|TRBJ2-7
CASSPTGVSGEQYF
TGTGCCAGTAGTCCGACGGGGGTCTCGGGCGAGCAGTACTTC
>.|.|TRBV7-9|TRBJ1-6
CASSSDRKSYNSPLHF
TGTGCCAGCAGCTCTGACAGGAAGAGCTATAATTCACCCCTCCACTTT
>.|.|TRBV10-1|TRBJ2-3
CASSESTGLDTQYF
TGCGCCAGCAGTGAGTCTACAGGGTTAGATACGCAGTATTTT
>.|.|TRBV4-3|TRBJ2-7
CASSQDWGGRYEQYF
TGCGCCAGCAGCCAAGATTGGGGGGGCCGCTACGAGCAGTACTTC
>.|TRBD1|TRBV9|TRBJ1-1
CASSGGTGNTEAFF
TGTGCCAGCAGCGGCGGGACAGGGAACACTGAAGCTTTCTTT
>.|TRBD1|TRBV28|TRBJ2-7
CASSSTGTAAYEQYF
TGTGCCAGCAGTTCAACCGGGACAGCGGCCTACGAGCAGTACTTC
>.|TRBD1|TRBV29-1|TRBJ2-2
CSVGTENTGELFF
TGCAGCGTCGGGACAGAGAACACCGGGGAGCTGTTTTTT